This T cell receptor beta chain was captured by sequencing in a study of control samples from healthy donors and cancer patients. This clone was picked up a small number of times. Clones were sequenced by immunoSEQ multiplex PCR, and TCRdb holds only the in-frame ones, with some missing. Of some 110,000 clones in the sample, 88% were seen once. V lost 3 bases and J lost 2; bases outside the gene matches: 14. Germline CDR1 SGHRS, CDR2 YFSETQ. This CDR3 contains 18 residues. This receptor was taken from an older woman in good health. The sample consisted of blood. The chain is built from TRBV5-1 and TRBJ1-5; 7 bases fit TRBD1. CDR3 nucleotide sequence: TGCGCCAGCAGCTCGATCGATACAGGGGATCGGGGCAATCAGCCCCAGCATTTT. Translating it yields CASSSIDTGDRGNQPQHF. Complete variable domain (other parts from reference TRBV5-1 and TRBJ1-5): KAGVTQTPRYLIKTRGQQVTLSCSPISGHRSVSWYQQTPGQGLQFLFEYFSETQRNKGNFPGRFSGRQFSNSRSEMNVSTLELGDSALYLCASSSIDTGDRGNQPQHFGDGTRLSIL.